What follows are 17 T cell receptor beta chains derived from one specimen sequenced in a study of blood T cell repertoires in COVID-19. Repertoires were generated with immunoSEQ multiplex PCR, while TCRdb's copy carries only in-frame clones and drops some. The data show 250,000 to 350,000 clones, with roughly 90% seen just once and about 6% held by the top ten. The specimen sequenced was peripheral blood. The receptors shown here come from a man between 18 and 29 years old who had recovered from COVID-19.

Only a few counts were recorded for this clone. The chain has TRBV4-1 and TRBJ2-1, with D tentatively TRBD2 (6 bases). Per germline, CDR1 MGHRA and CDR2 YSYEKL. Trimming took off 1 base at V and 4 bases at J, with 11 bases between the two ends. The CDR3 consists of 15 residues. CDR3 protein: CASSQAGVTYNEQFF. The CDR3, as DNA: TGCGCCAGCAGCCAAGCGGGAGTGACGTACAATGAGCAGTTCTTC.

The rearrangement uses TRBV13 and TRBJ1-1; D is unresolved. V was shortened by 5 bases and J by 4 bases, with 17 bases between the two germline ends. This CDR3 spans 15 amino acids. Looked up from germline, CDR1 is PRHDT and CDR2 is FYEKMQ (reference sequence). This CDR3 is CASSDGGQYGTEAFF. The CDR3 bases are TGTGCCAGCAGCGATGGCGGGCAGTACGGCACTGAAGCTTTCTTT.

CDR3 coding DNA: TGTGCCAGCCGTCGACAGTACGAGCAGTACTTC. Its translation is CASRRQYEQYF. The V call is TRBV21-1, the J call TRBJ2-7; TRBD1, as called in the table, went unchecked against the DNA. TRBV21-1 is listed as a pseudogene. The CDR3 spans 11 residues.

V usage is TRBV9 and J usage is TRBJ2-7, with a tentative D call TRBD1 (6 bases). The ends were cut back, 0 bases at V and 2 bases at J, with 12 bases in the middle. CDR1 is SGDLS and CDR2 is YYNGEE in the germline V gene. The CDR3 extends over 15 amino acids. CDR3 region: CASSVGWQGTYEQYF. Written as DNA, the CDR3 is TGTGCCAGCAGCGTAGGCTGGCAGGGGACCTACGAGCAGTACTTC.

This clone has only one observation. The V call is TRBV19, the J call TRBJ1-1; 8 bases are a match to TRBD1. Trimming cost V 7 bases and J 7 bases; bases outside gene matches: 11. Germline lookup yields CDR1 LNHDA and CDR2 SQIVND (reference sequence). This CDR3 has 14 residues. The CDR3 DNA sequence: TGTGCCAGTACCCGACAGGGGAGATATGGTGAAGCTTTCTTT. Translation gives CASTRQGRYGEAFF.

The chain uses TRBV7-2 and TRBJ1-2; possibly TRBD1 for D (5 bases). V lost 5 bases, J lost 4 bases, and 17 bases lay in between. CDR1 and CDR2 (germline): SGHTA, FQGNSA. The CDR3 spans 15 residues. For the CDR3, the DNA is TGTGCCAGCAGCCCAACGATGACAGAACTCTATGGCTACACCTTC. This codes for CASSPTMTELYGYTF.

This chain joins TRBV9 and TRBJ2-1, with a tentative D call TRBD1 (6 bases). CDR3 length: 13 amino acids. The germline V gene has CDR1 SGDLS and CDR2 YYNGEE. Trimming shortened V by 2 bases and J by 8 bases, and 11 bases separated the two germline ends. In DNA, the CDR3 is TGTGCCAGCAGCGTGGGGGCGAGAGATGAGCAGTTCTTC. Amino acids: CASSVGARDEQFF.

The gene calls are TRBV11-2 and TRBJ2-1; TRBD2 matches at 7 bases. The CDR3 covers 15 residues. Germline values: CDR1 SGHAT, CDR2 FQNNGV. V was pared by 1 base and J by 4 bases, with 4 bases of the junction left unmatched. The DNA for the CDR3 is TGTGCCAGCAGCTTAGTACTAGCGCCTTACAATGAGCAGTTCTTC. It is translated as CASSLVLAPYNEQFF.

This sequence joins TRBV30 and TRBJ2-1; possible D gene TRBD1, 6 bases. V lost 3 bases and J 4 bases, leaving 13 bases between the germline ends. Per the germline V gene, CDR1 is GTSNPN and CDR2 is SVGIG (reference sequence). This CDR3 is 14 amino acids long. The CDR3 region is CAWSGQNRYNEQFF. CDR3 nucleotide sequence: TGTGCCTGGAGCGGACAGAACAGATACAATGAGCAGTTCTTC.

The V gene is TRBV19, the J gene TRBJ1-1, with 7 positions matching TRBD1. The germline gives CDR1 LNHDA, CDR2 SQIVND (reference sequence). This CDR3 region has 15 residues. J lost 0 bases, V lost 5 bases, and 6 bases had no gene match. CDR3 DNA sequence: TGTGCCAGTAGTCAGGGACAGTTCCTGAACACTGAAGCTTTCTTT. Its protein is CASSQGQFLNTEAFF.

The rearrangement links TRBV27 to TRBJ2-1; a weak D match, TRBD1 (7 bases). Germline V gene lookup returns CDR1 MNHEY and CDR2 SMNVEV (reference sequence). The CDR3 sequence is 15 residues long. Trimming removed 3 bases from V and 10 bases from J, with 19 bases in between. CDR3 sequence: CASSLVASQGGEQFF. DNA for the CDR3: TGTGCCAGCAGTTTGGTGGCTAGCCAGGGGGGAGAGCAGTTCTTC.

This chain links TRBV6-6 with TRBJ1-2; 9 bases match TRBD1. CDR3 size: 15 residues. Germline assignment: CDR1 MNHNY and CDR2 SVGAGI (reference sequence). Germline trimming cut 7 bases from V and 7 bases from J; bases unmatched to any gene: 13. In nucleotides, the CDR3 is TGTGCCAGCATAAATGCGACAGGGGGACTAGGTGGCTACACCTTC. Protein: CASINATGGLGGYTF.

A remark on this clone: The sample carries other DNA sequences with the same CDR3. For the CDR3, the DNA is TGCGCCAGCAGCAAAGGACAGGGACGGTACGAGCAGTACTTC. Protein: CASSKGQGRYEQYF. The chain recombines TRBV4-3 with TRBJ2-7; TRBD1 aligns across 8 bases. The germline CDR1 and CDR2 sequences are LGHNA and YSLEER. Trimming cost V 5 bases and J 4 bases; bases outside gene matches: 7. This CDR3 comprises 14 residues.

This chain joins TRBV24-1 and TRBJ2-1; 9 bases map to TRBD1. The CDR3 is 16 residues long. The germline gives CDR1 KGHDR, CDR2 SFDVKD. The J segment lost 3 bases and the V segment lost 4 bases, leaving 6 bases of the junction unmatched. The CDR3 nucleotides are TGTGCCACCAGTGACCACGGGACAGGGAACTACAATGAGCAGTTCTTC. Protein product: CATSDHGTGNYNEQFF.

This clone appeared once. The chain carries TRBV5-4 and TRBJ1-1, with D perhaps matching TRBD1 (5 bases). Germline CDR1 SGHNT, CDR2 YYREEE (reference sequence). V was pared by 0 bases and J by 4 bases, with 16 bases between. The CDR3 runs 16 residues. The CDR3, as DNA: TGTGCCAGCAGCTTGGGGGGGGTGGCGCCCGTCACTGAAGCTTTCTTT. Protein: CASSLGGVAPVTEAFF.

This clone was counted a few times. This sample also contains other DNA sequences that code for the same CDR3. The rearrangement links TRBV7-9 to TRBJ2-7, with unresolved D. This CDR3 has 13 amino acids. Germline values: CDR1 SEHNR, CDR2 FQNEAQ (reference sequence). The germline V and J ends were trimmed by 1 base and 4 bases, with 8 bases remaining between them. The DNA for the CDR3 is TGTGCCAGCAGCTTAGGGAGCGAATACGAGCAGTACTTC. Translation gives CASSLGSEYEQYF.

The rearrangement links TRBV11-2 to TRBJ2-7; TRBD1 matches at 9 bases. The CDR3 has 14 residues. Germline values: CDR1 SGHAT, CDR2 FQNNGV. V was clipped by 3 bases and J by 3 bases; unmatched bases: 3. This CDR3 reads CASSFSTGGYEQYF. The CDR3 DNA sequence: TGTGCCAGCAGCTTTTCGACAGGGGGCTACGAGCAGTACTTC. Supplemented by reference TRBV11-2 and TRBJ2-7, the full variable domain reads EAGVAQSPRYKIIEKRQSVAFWCNPISGHATLYWYQQILGQGPKLLIQFQNNGVVDDSQLPKDRFSAERLKGVDSTLKIQPAKLEDSAVYLCASSFSTGGYEQYFGPGTRLTVT.